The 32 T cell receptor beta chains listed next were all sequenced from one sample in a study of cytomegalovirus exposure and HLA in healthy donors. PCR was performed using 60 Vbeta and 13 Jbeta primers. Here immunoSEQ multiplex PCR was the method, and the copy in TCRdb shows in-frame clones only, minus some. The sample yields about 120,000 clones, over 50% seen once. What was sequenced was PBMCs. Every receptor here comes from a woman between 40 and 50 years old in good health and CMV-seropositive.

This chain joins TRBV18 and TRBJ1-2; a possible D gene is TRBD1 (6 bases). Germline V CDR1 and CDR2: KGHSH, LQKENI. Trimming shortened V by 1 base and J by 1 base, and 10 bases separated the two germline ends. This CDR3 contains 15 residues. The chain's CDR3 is CASSPRGPVNYGYTF. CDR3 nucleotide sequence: TGTGCCAGCTCACCACGGGGGCCCGTTAACTATGGCTACACCTTC.

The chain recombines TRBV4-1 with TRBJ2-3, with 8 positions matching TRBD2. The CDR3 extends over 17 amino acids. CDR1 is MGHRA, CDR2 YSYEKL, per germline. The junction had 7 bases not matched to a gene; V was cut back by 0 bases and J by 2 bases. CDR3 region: CASSQDGASGPTDTQYF. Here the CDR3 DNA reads TGCGCCAGCAGCCAAGATGGGGCTAGCGGGCCCACAGATACGCAGTATTTT.

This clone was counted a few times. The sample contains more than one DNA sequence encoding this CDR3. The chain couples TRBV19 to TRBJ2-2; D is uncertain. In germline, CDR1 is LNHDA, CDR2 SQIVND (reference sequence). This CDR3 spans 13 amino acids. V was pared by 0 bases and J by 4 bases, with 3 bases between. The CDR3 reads CASSIDLTGELFF. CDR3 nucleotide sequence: TGTGCCAGTAGTATAGATCTCACCGGGGAGCTGTTTTTT.

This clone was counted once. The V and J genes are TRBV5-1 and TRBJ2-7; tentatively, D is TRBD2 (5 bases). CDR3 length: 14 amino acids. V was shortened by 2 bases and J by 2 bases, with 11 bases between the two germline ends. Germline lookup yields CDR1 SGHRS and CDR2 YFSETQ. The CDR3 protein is CASSFEGDPYEQYF. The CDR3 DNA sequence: TGCGCCAGCAGCTTCGAGGGAGACCCCTACGAGCAGTACTTC. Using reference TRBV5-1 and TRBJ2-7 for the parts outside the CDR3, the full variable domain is KAGVTQTPRYLIKTRGQQVTLSCSPISGHRSVSWYQQTPGQGLQFLFEYFSETQRNKGNFPGRFSGRQFSNSRSEMNVSTLELGDSALYLCASSFEGDPYEQYFGPGTRLTVT.

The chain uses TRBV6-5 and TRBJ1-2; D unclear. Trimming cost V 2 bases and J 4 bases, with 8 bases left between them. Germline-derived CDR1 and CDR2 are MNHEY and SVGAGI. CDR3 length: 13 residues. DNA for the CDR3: TGTGCCAGCAGTTACGGGCAACCCTATGGCTACACCTTC. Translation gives CASSYGQPYGYTF.

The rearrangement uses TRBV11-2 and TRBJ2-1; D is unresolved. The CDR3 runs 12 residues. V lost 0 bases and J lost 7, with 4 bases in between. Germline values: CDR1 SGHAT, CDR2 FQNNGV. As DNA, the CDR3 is TGTGCCAGCAGCTTAGATAGAAATGAGCAGTTCTTC. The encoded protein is CASSLDRNEQFF.

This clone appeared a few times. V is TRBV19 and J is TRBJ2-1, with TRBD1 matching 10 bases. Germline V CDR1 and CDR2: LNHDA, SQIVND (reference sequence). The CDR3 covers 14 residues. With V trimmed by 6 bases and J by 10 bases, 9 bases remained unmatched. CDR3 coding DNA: TGTGCCAGTAGGGGAGACAGGGGGCCTGGGGAGCAGTTCTTC. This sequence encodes CASRGDRGPGEQFF.

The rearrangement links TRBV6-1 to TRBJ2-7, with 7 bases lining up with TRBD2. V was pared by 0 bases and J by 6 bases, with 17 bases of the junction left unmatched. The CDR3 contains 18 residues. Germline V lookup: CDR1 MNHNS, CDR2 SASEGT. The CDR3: CASSEARGREWGLREQYF. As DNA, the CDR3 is TGTGCCAGCAGTGAAGCGCGAGGGCGGGAGTGGGGGTTGCGCGAGCAGTACTTC.

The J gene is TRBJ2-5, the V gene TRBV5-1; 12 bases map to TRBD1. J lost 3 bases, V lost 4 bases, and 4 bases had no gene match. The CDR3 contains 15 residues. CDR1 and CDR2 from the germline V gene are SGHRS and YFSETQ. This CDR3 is CASSGGTGGEETQYF. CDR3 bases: TGCGCCAGCAGCGGGGGGACAGGGGGCGAAGAGACCCAGTACTTC.

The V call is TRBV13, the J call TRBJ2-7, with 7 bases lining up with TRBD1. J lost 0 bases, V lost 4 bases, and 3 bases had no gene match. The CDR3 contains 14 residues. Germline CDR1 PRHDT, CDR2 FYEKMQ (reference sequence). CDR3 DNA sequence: TGTGCCAGCAGCTCGGGACAGAGCTCCTACGAGCAGTACTTC. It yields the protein CASSSGQSSYEQYF.

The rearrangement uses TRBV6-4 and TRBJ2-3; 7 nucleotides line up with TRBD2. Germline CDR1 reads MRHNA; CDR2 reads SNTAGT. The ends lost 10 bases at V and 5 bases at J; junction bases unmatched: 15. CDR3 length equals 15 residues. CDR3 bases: TGTGCCACCTCCAGAGAGGCGGGAGAGGGAGATACGCAGTATTTT. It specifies CATSREAGEGDTQYF.

CDR3 loop: CASSGRGAEENEQYF. The CDR3 DNA sequence: TGTGCCAGCAGTGGCAGGGGCGCGGAGGAGAACGAGCAGTACTTC. The rearrangement links TRBV2 to TRBJ2-7; maybe TRBD1 (6 bases). Germline CDR1 SNHLY, CDR2 FYNNEI. V was pared by 4 bases and J by 5 bases, with 18 bases between. This CDR3 spans 15 amino acids.

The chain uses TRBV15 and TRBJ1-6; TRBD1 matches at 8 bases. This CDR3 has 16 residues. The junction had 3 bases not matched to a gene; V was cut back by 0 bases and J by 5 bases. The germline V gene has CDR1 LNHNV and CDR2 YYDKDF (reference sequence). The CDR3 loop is CATSRDHRGNNSPLHF. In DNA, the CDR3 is TGTGCCACCAGCAGAGACCACAGGGGGAATAATTCACCCCTCCACTTT.

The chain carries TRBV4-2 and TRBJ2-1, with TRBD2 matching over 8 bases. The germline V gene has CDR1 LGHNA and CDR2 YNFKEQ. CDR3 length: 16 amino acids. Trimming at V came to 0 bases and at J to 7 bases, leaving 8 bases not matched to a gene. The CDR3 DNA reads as TGTGCCAGCAGCCAAGAGGACGGGGGGGCTTATAATGAGCAGTTCTTC. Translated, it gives CASSQEDGGAYNEQFF.

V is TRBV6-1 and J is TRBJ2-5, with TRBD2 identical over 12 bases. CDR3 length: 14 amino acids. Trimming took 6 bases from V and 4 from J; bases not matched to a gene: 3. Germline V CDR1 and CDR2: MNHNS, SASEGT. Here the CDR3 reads CASRELAGGETQYF. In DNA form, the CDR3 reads TGTGCCAGCAGAGAACTAGCGGGGGGAGAGACCCAGTACTTC.

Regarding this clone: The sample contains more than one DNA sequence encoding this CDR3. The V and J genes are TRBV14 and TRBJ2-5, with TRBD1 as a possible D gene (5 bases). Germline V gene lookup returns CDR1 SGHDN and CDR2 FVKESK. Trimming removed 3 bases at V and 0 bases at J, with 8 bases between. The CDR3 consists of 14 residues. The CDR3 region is CASSQNRNQETQYF. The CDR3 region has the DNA TGTGCCAGCAGCCAGAACAGGAACCAAGAGACCCAGTACTTC.

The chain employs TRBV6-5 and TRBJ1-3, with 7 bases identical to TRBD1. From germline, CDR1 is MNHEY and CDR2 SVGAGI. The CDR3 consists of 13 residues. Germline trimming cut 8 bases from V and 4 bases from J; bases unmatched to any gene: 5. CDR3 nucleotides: TGTGCCAGCCAACAGGGGTCGGGAAACACCATATATTTT. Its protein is CASQQGSGNTIYF.

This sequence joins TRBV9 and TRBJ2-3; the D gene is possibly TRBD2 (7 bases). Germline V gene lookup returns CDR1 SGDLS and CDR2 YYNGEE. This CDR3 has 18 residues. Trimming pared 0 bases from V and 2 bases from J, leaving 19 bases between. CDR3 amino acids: CASSVVGVGGGDTDTQYF. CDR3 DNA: TGTGCCAGCAGCGTAGTTGGGGTGGGCGGGGGCGACACAGATACGCAGTATTTT. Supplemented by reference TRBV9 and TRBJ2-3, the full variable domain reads DSGVTQTPKHLITATGQRVTLRCSPRSGDLSVYWYQQSLDQGLQFLIQYYNGEERAKGNILERFSAQQFPDLHSELNLSSLELGDSALYFCASSVVGVGGGDTDTQYFGPGTRLTVL.

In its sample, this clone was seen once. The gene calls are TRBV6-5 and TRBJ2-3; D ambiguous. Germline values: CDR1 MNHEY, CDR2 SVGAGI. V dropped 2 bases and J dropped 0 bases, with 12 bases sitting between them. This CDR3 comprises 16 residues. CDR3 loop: CASSYEPGVSTDTQYF. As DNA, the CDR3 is TGTGCCAGCAGTTACGAGCCGGGTGTGAGCACAGATACGCAGTATTTT.

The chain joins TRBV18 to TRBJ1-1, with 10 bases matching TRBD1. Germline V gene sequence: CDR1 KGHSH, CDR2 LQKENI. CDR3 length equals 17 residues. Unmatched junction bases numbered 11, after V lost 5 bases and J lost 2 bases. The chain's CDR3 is CASSLSGTGVGNTEAFF. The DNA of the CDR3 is TGTGCCAGCTCATTATCCGGGACAGGGGTCGGAAACACTGAAGCTTTCTTT.

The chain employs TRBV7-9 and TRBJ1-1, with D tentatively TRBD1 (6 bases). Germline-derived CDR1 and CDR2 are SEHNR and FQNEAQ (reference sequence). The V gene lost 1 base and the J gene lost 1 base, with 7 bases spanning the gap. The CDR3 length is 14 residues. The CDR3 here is CASSLGTANTEAFF. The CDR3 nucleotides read TGTGCCAGCAGCTTAGGGACAGCGAACACTGAAGCTTTCTTT. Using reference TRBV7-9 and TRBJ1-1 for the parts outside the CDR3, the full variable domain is DTGVSQNPRHKITKRGQNVTFRCDPISEHNRLYWYRQTLGQGPEFLTYFQNEAQLEKSRLLSDRFSAERPKGSFSTLEIQRTEQGDSAMYLCASSLGTANTEAFFGQGTRLTVV.

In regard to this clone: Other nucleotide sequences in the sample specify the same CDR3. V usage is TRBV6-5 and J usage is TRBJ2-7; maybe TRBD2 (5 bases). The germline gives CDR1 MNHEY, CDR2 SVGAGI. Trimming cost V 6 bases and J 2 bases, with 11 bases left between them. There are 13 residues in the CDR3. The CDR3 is CASSYPGTYEQYF. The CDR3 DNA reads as TGTGCCAGCAGCTACCCGGGAACCTACGAGCAGTACTTC.

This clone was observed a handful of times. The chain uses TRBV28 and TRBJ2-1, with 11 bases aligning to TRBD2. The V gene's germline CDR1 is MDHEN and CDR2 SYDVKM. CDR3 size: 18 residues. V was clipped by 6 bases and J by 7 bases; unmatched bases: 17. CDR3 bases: TGTGCCAGCAGGAGACAGACGGGGTCTAGCGGGAGGAGGAATGAGCAGTTCTTC. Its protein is CASRRQTGSSGRRNEQFF.

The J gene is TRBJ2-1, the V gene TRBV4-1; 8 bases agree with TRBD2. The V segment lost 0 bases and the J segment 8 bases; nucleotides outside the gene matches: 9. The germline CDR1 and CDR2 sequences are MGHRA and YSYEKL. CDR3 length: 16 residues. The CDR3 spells CASSQDAGTRRDEQFF. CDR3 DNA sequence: TGCGCCAGCAGCCAAGATGCCGGGACTAGGAGGGATGAGCAGTTCTTC.

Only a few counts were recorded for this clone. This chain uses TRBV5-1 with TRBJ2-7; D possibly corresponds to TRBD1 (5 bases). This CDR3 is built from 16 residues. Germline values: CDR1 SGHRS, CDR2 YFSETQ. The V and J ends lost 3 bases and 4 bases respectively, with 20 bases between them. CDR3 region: CASSSATGIPLYEQYF. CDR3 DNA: TGCGCCAGCAGCTCGGCCACAGGTATCCCCCTTTACGAGCAGTACTTC.

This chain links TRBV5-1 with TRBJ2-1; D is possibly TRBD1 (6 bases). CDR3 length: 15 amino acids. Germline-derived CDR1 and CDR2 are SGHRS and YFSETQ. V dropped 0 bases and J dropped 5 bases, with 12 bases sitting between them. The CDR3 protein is CASSLAGQQHNEQFF. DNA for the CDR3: TGCGCCAGCAGCTTGGCCGGACAGCAACACAATGAGCAGTTCTTC.

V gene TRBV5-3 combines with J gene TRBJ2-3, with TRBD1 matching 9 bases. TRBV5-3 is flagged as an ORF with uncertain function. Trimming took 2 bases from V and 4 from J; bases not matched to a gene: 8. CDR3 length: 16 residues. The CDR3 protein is CARSLHRGRGADTQYF. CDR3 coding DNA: TGTGCCAGAAGCTTACACAGGGGGCGCGGGGCAGATACGCAGTATTTT.

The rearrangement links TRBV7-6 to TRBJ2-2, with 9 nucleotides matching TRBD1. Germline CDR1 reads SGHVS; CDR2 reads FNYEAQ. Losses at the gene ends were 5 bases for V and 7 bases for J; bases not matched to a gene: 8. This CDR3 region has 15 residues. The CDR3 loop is CASSTGGATNGELFF. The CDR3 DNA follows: TGTGCCAGCAGCACAGGGGGCGCGACTAACGGGGAGCTGTTTTTT.

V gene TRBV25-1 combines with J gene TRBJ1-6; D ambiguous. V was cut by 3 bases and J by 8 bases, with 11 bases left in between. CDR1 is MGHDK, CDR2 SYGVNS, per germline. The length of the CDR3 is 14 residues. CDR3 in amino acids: CASSDSGFDSPLHF. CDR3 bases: TGTGCCAGCAGTGACTCGGGATTTGATTCACCCCTCCACTTT.

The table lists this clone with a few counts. CDR3 region: CASLQGDEQYF. CDR3 DNA sequence: TGTGCCAGCCTACAGGGAGACGAGCAGTACTTC. V is TRBV6-6 and J is TRBJ2-7, with D possibly being TRBD1 (6 bases). V was shortened by 8 bases and J by 5 bases, with 10 bases between the two germline ends. Per the germline V gene, CDR1 is MNHNY and CDR2 is SVGAGI (reference sequence). The CDR3 sequence is 11 residues long.

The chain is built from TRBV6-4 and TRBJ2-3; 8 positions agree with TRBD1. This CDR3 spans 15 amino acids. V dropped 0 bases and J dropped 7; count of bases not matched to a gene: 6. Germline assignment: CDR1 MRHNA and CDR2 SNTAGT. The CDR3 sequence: CASSDSRQGANTQYF. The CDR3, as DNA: TGTGCCAGCAGTGACTCTCGCCAGGGGGCGAATACGCAGTATTTT.

CDR3 DNA sequence: TGTGCCAGCAGTGAACAGGGGGCGAACACTGAAGCTTTCTTT. Protein sequence: CASSEQGANTEAFF. This rearrangement joins TRBV2 to TRBJ1-1; TRBD1 matches 8 bases. This CDR3 spans 14 amino acids. Germline loops: CDR1 SNHLY, CDR2 FYNNEI. Trimming at V came to 2 bases and at J to 1 base, leaving 0 bases not matched to a gene.